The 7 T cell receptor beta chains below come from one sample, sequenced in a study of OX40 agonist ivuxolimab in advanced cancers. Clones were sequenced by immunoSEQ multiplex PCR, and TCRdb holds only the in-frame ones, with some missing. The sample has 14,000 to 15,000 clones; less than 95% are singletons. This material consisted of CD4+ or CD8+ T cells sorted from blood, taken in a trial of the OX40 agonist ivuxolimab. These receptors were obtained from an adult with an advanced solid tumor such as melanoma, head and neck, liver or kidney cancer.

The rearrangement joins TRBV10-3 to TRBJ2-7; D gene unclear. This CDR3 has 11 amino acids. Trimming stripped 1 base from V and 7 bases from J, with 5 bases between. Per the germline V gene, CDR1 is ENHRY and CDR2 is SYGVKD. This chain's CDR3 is CAISEFVEQYF. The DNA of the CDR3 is TGTGCCATCAGTGAGTTTGTAGAGCAGTACTTC.

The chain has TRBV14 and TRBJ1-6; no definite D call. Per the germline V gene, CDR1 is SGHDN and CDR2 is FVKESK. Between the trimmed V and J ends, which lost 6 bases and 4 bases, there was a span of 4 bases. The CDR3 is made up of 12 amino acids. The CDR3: CASSLYNSPLHF. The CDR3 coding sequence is TGTGCCAGCAGTCTATATAATTCACCCCTCCACTTT.

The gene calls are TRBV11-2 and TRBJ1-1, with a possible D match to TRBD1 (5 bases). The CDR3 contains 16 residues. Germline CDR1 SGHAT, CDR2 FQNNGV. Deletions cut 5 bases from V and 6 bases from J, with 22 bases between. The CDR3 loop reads CASSTPPGSLGAEAFF. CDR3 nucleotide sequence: TGTGCCAGCAGCACCCCCCCAGGCTCCCTGGGGGCTGAAGCTTTCTTT.

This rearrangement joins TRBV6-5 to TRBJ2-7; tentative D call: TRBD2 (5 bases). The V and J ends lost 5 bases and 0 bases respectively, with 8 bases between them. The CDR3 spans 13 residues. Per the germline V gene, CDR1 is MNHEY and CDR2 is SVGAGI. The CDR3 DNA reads TGTGCCAGCAGTCCGGGGAACTCCTACGAGCAGTACTTC. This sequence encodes CASSPGNSYEQYF.

Written as DNA, the CDR3 is TGTGCCAGCAGCGTAGGAGGGGGGCGGTACGAGCAGTACTTC. It is translated as CASSVGGGRYEQYF. This chain connects TRBV9 to TRBJ2-7, with D tentatively TRBD1 or TRBD2 (6 bases each). CDR1 is SGDLS, CDR2 YYNGEE, per germline. Trimming shortened V by 0 bases and J by 4 bases, and 11 bases separated the two germline ends. The CDR3 runs to 14 residues.

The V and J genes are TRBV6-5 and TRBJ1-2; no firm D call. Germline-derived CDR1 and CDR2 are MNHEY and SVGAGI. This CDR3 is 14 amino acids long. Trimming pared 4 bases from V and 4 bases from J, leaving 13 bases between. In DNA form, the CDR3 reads TGTGCCAGCAGTTTCACGGACGTTTTCTATGGCTACACCTTC. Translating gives CASSFTDVFYGYTF.

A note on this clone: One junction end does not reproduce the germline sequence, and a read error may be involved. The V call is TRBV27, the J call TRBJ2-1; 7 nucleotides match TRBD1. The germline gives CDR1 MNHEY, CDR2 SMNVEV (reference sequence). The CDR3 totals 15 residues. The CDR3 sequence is CASSPTRQGYDEQFF. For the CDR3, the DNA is TGTGCCAGCAGTCCGACGAGACAGGGCTACGATGAGCAGTTCTTC.